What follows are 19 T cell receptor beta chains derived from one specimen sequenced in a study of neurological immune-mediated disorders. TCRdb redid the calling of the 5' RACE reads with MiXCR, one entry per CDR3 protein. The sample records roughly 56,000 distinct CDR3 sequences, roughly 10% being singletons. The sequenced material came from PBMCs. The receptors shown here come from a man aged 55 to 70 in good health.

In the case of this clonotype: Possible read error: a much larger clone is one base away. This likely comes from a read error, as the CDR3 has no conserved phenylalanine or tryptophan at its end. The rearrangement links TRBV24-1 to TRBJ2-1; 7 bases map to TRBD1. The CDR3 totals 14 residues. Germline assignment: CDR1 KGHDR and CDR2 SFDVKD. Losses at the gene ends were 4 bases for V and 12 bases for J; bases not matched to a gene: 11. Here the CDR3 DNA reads TGTGCCACCAGTGACGCCGGGACAGCAGGCGTGCAGTTCCTC. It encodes CATSDAGTAGVQFL.

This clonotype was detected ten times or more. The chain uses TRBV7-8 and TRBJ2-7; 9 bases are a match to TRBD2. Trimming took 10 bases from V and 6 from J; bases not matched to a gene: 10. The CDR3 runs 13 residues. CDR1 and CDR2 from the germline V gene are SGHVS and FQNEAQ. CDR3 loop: CAIGGSGGSEQYF. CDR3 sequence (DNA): TGTGCCATAGGGGGTAGCGGGGGAAGCGAGCAGTACTTC.

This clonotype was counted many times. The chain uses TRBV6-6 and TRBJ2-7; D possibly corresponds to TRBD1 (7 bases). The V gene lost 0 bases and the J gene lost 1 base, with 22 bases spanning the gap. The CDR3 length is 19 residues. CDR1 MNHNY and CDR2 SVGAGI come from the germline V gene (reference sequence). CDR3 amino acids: CASSYSQRLGGQHSYEQYF. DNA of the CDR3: TGTGCCAGCAGTTACTCGCAACGCCTCGGGGGACAGCATTCCTACGAGCAGTACTTC.

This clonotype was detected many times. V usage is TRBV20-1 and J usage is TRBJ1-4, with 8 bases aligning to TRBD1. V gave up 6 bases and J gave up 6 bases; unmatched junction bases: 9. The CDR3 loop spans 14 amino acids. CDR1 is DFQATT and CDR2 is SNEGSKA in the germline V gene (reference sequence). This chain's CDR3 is CSASRQGSDEKLFF. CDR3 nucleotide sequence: TGCAGTGCAAGCCGACAGGGGTCTGATGAAAAACTGTTTTTT.

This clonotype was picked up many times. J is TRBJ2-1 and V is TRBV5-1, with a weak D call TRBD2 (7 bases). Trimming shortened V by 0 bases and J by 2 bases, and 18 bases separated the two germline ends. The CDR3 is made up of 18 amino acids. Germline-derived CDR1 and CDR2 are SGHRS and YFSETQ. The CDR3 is CASSLAGASGPPYNEQFF. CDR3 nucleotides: TGCGCCAGCAGCTTGGCAGGGGCTAGCGGACCTCCCTACAATGAGCAGTTCTTC.

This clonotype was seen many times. The CDR3 reads CASSLSAGGHAGELFF. The CDR3 nucleotides read TGTGCCAGCAGCCTATCGGCGGGGGGGCATGCCGGGGAGCTGTTTTTT. The chain combines TRBV7-9 with TRBJ2-2, with 9 bases aligning to TRBD2. CDR1 SEHNR and CDR2 FQNEAQ come from the germline V gene (reference sequence). This CDR3 has 16 amino acids. Trimming cost V 5 bases and J 6 bases; bases outside gene matches: 10.

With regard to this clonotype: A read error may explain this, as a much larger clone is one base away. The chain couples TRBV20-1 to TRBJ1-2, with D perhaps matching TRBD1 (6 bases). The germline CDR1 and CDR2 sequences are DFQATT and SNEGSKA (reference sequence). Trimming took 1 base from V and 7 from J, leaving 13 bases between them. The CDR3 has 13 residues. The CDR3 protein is CSARVDRLFGYTF. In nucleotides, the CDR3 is TGCAGTGCTAGAGTCGACAGGTTGTTTGGCTACACCTTC.

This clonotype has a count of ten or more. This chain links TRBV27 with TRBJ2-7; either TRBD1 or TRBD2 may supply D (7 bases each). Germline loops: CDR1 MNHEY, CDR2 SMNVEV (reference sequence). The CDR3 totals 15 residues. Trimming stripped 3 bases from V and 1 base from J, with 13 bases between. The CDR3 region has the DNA TGTGCCAGCAGTTTTCGACAGGGAGGGTCCTACGAGCAGTACTTC. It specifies CASSFRQGGSYEQYF.

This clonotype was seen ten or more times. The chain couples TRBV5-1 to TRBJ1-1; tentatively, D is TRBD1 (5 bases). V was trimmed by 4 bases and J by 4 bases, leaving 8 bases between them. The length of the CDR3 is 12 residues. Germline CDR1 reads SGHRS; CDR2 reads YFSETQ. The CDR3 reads CASSEGFTEAFF. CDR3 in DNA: TGCGCCAGCAGCGAGGGGTTCACTGAAGCTTTCTTT.

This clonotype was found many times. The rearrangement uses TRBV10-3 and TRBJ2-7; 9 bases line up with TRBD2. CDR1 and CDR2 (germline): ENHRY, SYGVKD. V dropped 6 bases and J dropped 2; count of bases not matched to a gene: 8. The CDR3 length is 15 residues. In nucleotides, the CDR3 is TGTGCCATCAGAGACGGGGTAGCGGGGGCCTACGAGCAGTACTTC. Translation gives CAIRDGVAGAYEQYF.

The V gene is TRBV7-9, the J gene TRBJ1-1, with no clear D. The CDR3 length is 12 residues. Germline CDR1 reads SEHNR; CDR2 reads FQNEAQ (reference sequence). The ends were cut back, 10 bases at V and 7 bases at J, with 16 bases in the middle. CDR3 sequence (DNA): TGTGCCACCACCCCAAGGGAGCTTGAAGCTTTCTTT. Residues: CATTPRELEAFF.

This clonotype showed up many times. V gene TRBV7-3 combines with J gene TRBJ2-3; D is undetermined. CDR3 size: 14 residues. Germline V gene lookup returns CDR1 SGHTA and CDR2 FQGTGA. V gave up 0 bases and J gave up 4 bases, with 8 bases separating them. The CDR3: CASSLTPPPDTQYF. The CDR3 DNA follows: TGTGCCAGCAGCTTAACCCCGCCCCCAGATACGCAGTATTTT.

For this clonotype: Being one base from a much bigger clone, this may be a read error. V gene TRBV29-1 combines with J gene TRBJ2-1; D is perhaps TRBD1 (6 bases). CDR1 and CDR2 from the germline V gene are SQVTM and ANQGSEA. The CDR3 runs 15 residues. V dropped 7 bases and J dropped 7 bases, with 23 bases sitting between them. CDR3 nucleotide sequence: TGCAGCGCTCCCGGTTTGAGTAGCAGGGGAAATGAGCAGTTCTTC. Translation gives CSAPGLSSRGNEQFF.

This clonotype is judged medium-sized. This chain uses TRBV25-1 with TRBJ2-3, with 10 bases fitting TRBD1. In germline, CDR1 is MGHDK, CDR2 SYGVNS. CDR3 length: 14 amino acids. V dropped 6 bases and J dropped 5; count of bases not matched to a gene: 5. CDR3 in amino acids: CASSGTGEVDTQYF. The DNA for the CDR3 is TGTGCCAGCAGCGGGACAGGGGAGGTAGATACGCAGTATTTT.

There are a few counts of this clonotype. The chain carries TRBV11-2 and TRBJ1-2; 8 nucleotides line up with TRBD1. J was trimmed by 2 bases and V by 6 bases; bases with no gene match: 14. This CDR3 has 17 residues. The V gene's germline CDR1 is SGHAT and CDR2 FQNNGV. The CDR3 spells CASSLIFLTGENYGYTF. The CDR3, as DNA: TGTGCCAGCAGTTTGATTTTTCTGACAGGGGAAAACTATGGCTACACCTTC.

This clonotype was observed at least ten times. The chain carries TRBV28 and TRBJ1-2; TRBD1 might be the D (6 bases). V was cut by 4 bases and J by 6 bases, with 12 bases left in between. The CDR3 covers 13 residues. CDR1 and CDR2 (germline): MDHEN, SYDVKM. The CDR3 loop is CASSSDWTDGYTF. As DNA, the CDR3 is TGTGCCAGCAGTTCAGATTGGACAGATGGCTACACCTTC.

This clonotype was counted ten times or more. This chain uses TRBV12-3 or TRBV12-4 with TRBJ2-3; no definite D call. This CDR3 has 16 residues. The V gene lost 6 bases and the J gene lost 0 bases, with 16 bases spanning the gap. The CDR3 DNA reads TGTGCCAGCAGCCGGACCCCCGGCATCAGCACAGATACGCAGTATTTT. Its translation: CASSRTPGISTDTQYF.

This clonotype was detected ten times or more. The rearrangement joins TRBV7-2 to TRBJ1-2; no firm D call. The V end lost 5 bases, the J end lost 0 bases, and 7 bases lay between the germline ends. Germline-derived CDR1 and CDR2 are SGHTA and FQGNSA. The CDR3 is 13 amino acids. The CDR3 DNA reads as TGTGCCAGCAGCCCCCGCGCTAACTATGGCTACACCTTC. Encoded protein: CASSPRANYGYTF.

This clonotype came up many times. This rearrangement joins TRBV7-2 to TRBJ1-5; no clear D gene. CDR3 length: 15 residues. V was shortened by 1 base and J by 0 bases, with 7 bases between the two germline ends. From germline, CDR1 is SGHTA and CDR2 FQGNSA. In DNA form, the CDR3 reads TGTGCCAGCAGCTTAGTGACGGATAGCAATCAGCCCCAGCATTTT. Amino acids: CASSLVTDSNQPQHF.